The clone carrying this T cell receptor beta chain was picked up a small number of times. Its specificity is not known. The sample originates from a study of blood T cells in healthy people across ages. Combining a sample-barcoded 5' primer with a J-beta primer mix, a second PCR ran for about 6 to 12 cycles. Each CDR3 protein gets one entry after TCRdb re-called the 5' RACE reads with MiXCR. Of almost 1 million distinct CDR3 sequences in the sample, roughly 47% were seen once. A minimum of 5.5 micrograms of total RNA was extracted per sample. General observations from the study: Higher diversity, along with more naive CD4+ cells, distinguished long-lived donors from aged donors.

CDR1 is SEHNR, CDR2 FQNEAQ, per germline (reference sequence). V shed 3 bases, J shed 8 bases, and the junction held 16 bases outside the gene matches. The CDR3 loop spans 17 amino acids. The sample taken for sequencing was blood. This sequence joins TRBV7-9 and TRBJ1-2, with TRBD1 identical over 9 bases. This clonotype originated in a woman aged 60-75 years in good health. Here the CDR3 reads CASSFPWVGTGKYGYTF. The CDR3 DNA reads as TGTGCCAGCAGCTTCCCGTGGGTCGGGACAGGGAAGTACGGCTACACCTTC.